The rows below give T cell receptor beta chains drawn from one sample of a study of glioma-infiltrating T cells after dendritic cell vaccination. Here immunoSEQ multiplex PCR was the method, and the copy in TCRdb shows in-frame clones only, minus some. The sample has some 91,000 clones, 75% to 90% seen once. The sequencing used blood, collected after dendritic cell vaccination. The receptors come from a human donor with glioblastoma. Each CDR3 is given with its conserved first and last residue. The order of the fields is D gene, J gene, V gene, clone size, CDR3 protein, CDR3 DNA. The D gene is left open where the match is weak. Clone size appears in some rows only: once, few, many, or a class for an expanded clone.

>TRBD2|TRBJ2-2|TRBV6-4|NA
CASSDRASGANTGELFF
TGTGCCAGCAGTGATCGGGCTAGCGGAGCGAACACCGGGGAGCTGTTTTTT
>TRBD1|TRBJ1-3|TRBV5-1|NA
CASSTTGGSGNTIYF
TGCGCCAGCAGCACAACAGGGGGCTCTGGAAACACCATATATTTT
>NA|TRBJ2-1|TRBV5-1|once
CASSPPVDNEQFF
TGCGCCAGCAGCCCACCGGTGGACAATGAGCAGTTCTTC
>NA|TRBJ1-2|TRBV18|NA
CASSPPTDNYGYTF
TGTGCCAGCTCACCACCGACAGATAACTATGGCTACACCTTC
>NA|TRBJ1-2|TRBV6-5|many
CASSYFPGLQGYTF
TGTGCCAGCAGTTACTTCCCAGGGTTGCAGGGCTACACCTTC
>NA|TRBJ1-1|TRBV27|once
CASSLSGTLNTEAFF
TGTGCCAGCAGTCTCTCCGGGACATTGAACACTGAAGCTTTCTTT
>TRBD1|TRBJ1-1|TRBV18|few
CASSPLRGIDTEAFF
TGTGCCAGCTCACCCCTCAGGGGGATCGACACTGAAGCTTTCTTT
>TRBD2|TRBJ2-3|TRBV5-1|NA
CASSPLSGGTTDTQYF
TGCGCCAGCAGCCCCCTGTCGGGAGGGACCACAGATACGCAGTATTTT
>TRBD2|TRBJ2-1|TRBV27|few
CASSPLALAVYNEQFF
TGTGCCAGCAGTCCCCTCGCACTAGCGGTCTACAATGAGCAGTTCTTC
>NA|TRBJ2-7|TRBV7-8|few
CASSHDGWGAEQYF
TGTGCCAGCAGCCACGACGGGTGGGGAGCCGAGCAGTACTTC
>TRBD2|TRBJ2-2|TRBV7-2|NA
CASSPGTTSLNTGELFF
TGTGCCAGCAGCCCAGGGACTACCTCATTGAACACCGGGGAGCTGTTTTTT
>TRBD1|TRBJ1-3|TRBV5-5|few
CASSRGQGGNTIYF
TGTGCCAGCAGCCGGGGACAGGGTGGAAACACCATATATTTT
>NA|TRBJ1-2|TRBV19|NA
CASSIRAGRPIYGYTF
TGTGCCAGTAGCATCCGAGCGGGCAGGCCGATCTATGGCTACACCTTC
>NA|TRBJ2-6|TRBV5-1|NA
CASRLDGAGANVLTF
TGCGCCAGCCGGCTAGACGGCGCTGGGGCCAACGTCCTGACTTTC
>TRBD1|TRBJ2-7|TRBV14|NA
CASSQRTGSWNEQYF
TGTGCCAGCAGCCAGAGGACAGGGAGTTGGAACGAGCAGTACTTC
>TRBD2|TRBJ2-3|TRBV25-1|once
CASSEPAGGPSTDTQYF
TGTGCCAGCAGCGAGCCAGCGGGAGGCCCTAGCACAGATACGCAGTATTTT
>TRBD2|TRBJ2-1|TRBV4-2|NA
CASSLLAGANNEQFF
TGTGCCAGCAGCCTCCTAGCGGGAGCAAACAATGAGCAGTTCTTC
>NA|TRBJ2-2|TRBV15|NA
CATSRKPVQGTGELFF
TGTGCCACCAGCAGAAAGCCGGTACAGGGCACCGGGGAGCTGTTTTTT
>TRBD2|TRBJ2-3|TRBV6-4|NA
CASSELAGSTDTQYF
TGTGCCAGCAGTGAACTAGCGGGGAGCACAGATACGCAGTATTTT
>TRBD1|TRBJ1-4|TRBV14|many
CASSQWDRGDEKLFF
TGTGCCAGCAGCCAGTGGGACAGGGGCGATGAAAAACTGTTTTTT
>TRBD2|TRBJ2-5|TRBV6-4|NA
CASSDSTSGGAETQYF
TGTGCCAGCAGTGACTCGACTAGCGGGGGGGCAGAGACCCAGTACTTC
>TRBD2|TRBJ2-5|TRBV7-9|few
CASSPRWRTSGRGETQYF
TGTGCCAGCAGCCCCCGATGGAGGACTAGCGGGAGAGGAGAGACCCAGTACTTC
>NA|TRBJ1-2|TRBV9|NA
CASSATGLAGYTF
TGTGCCAGCAGCGCGACAGGCCTAGCCGGCTACACCTTC
>TRBD2|TRBJ2-2|TRBV30|once
CAWREVGRLASTGELFF
TGTGCCTGGAGGGAGGTTGGAAGACTAGCTTCCACCGGGGAACTGTTTTTT
>TRBD1|TRBJ2-7|TRBV5-1|NA
CASSPGQGTLYYEQYF
TGCGCCAGCAGCCCGGGACAGGGGACCCTTTATTACGAGCAGTACTTC
>NA|TRBJ2-3|TRBV2|NA
CASSEFEGADTQYF
TGTGCCAGCAGTGAATTTGAGGGCGCAGATACGCAGTATTTT
>TRBD1|TRBJ2-7|TRBV5-1|once
CASSLGTGGHEQYF
TGCGCCAGCAGCTTGGGGACAGGGGGGCACGAGCAGTACTTC
>TRBD1|TRBJ1-5|TRBV10-3|NA
CAISDSQGAGNQPQHF
TGTGCCATCAGTGACTCCCAGGGGGCAGGCAATCAGCCCCAGCATTTT
>NA|TRBJ2-2|TRBV2|NA
CASSPRDLGGELFF
TGTGCCAGCAGTCCAAGGGACTTGGGCGGGGAGCTGTTTTTT
>TRBD2|TRBJ2-3|TRBV4-1|NA
CASSIQAGSLIPSTDTQYF
TGCGCCAGCTCCATTCAAGCGGGGTCCCTCATACCAAGCACAGATACGCAGTATTTT
>NA|TRBJ2-2|TRBV11-3|few
CASSLNGAATGELFF
TGTGCCAGCAGCTTAAACGGCGCGGCCACCGGGGAGCTGTTTTTT
>TRBD2|TRBJ2-3|TRBV13|NA
CASSSGLAGGRDTQYF
TGTGCCAGCAGCTCGGGACTAGCGGGAGGTCGAGATACGCAGTATTTT
>TRBD1|TRBJ2-1|TRBV9|few
CASSVGSGGYNEQFF
TGTGCCAGCAGCGTAGGGTCAGGGGGCTACAATGAGCAGTTCTTC
>NA|TRBJ2-3|TRBV5-6|few
CASSRGSGRDTQYF
TGTGCCAGCAGCCGCGGGTCGGGGAGGGATACGCAGTATTTT
>TRBD1|TRBJ2-5|TRBV7-9|NA
CASSPIYRGETQYF
TGTGCCAGCAGCCCAATCTACAGGGGAGAGACCCAGTACTTC
>NA|TRBJ2-2|TRBV2|NA
CAIIGSYTGELFF
TGTGCCATAATAGGGAGCTACACCGGGGAGCTGTTTTTT
>TRBD2|TRBJ2-1|TRBV2|once
CASTGLAYNEQFF
TGTGCCAGCACGGGACTAGCTTACAATGAGCAGTTCTTC
>NA|TRBJ1-1|TRBV4-1|once
CASSQLTLIRGMNTEAFF
TGCGCCAGCAGCCAACTAACCCTTATCAGGGGAATGAACACTGAAGCTTTCTTT
>TRBD2|TRBJ2-1|TRBV5-1|NA
CASSSGGNEQFF
TGCGCCAGCAGCTCGGGGGGAAATGAGCAGTTCTTC
>TRBD2|TRBJ2-1|TRBV9|once
CASSVGSSGGSYNEQFF
TGTGCCAGCAGCGTAGGTTCTAGCGGAGGCTCCTACAATGAGCAGTTCTTC
>NA|TRBJ2-3|TRBV5-6|few
CASSLTKGRGWASTDTQYF
TGTGCCAGCAGCCTCACGAAGGGGCGGGGTTGGGCAAGCACAGATACGCAGTATTTT
>TRBD1|TRBJ1-1|TRBV5-1|NA
CASSLRPRAGGMNTEAFF
TGCGCCAGCAGCTTGAGGCCGAGGGCAGGGGGCATGAACACTGAAGCTTTCTTT
>NA|TRBJ1-5|TRBV7-2|NA
CASSPGRRVGGNQPQHF
TGTGCCAGCAGCCCTGGGCGGAGGGTAGGAGGCAATCAGCCCCAGCATTTT
>NA|TRBJ2-5|TRBV6-1|NA
CASSEIGGAGRETQYF
TGTGCCAGCAGTGAAATCGGCGGGGCAGGGCGGGAGACCCAGTACTTC
>NA|TRBJ2-3|TRBV10-1|NA
CASSESTDTDTQYF
TGCGCCAGCAGTGAGTCCACAGACACAGATACGCAGTATTTT
>TRBD2|TRBJ2-1|TRBV5-4|once
CASSSDGLAGGNEQFF
TGTGCCAGCAGCTCCGATGGACTAGCGGGGGGCAATGAGCAGTTCTTC
>NA|TRBJ1-1|TRBV5-6|NA
CASSHGGYGGLNTEAFF
TGTGCCAGCAGCCACGGGGGATACGGGGGACTGAACACTGAAGCTTTCTTT
>NA|TRBJ1-4|TRBV10-2|NA
CASRRGGQGEKLFF
TGCGCCAGCAGGAGGGGGGGGCAGGGTGAAAAACTGTTTTTT